This TCR beta chain was sequenced for a study of T-cell reconstitution after alpha-beta-depleted transplantation in children. As it was prepared, the TCRbeta library received unique molecular identifiers. TCRdb reprocessed the PCR reads via MiXCR and lists one record per CDR3 protein. This table has about 540,000 distinct CDR3 sequences, about 17% appearing once. The CDR3 loop spans 15 amino acids. Germline assignment: CDR1 LGHNA and CDR2 YNFKEQ. Trimming removed 0 bases from V and 0 bases from J, with 9 bases in between. The V and J genes are TRBV4-2 and TRBJ2-7; D unresolved. The source was PBMCs from the stem cell graft donor, collected from the stem cell graft. This TCR derives from a human donor who donated a stem cell graft to a child with acute lymphoblastic leukemia. The CDR3 region is CASSQDPGHSYEQYF. The CDR3 nucleotides read TGTGCCAGCAGCCAAGATCCAGGCCACTCCTACGAGCAGTACTTC.